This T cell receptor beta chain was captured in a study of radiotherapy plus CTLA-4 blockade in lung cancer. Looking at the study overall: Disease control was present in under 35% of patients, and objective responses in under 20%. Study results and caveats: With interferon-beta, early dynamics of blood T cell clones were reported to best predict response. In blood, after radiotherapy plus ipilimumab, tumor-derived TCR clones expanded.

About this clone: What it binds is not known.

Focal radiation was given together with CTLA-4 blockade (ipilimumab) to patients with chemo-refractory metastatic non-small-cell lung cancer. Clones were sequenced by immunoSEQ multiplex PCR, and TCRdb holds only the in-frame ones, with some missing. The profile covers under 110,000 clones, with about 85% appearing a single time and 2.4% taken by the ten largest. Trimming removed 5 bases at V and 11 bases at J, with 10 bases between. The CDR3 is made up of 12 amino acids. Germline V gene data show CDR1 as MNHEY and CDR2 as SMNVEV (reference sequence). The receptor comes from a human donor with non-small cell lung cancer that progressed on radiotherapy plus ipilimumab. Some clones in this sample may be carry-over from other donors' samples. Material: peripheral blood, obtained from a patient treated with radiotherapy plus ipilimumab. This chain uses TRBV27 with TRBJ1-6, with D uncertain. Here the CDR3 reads CASSPTPTPLHF. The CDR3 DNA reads TGTGCCAGCAGTCCCACTCCAACACCCCTCCACTTT.